This T cell receptor (beta chain) is from a study of cytotoxic CD8 clonotypes in ibrutinib-treated CLL. Study-wide findings and caveats: The clonality rise at ibrutinib response reflected private clonotype expansion.

Clones were sequenced by immunoSEQ multiplex PCR, and TCRdb holds only the in-frame ones, with some missing. Counted here are 75,000 to 80,000 clones, less than 90% occurring once; the ten biggest clones make up about 38%. Germline loops: CDR1 SGHTA, CDR2 FQGTGA. V trimming: 5 bases; J trimming: 3 bases; junction bases outside the gene matches: 8. The CDR3 sequence is 15 residues long. In regard to this clone: As yet, its antigen is unknown.

This chain uses TRBV7-3 with TRBJ2-5; 8 positions agree with TRBD2. The sequence derives from a human donor with chronic lymphocytic leukemia. The sample in question was PBMCs, obtained after 24 months of ibrutinib treatment. In DNA, the CDR3 is TGTGCCAGCAGCCCGTTAGGGCGGGAGGAAGAGACCCAGTACTTC. It specifies CASSPLGREEETQYF.